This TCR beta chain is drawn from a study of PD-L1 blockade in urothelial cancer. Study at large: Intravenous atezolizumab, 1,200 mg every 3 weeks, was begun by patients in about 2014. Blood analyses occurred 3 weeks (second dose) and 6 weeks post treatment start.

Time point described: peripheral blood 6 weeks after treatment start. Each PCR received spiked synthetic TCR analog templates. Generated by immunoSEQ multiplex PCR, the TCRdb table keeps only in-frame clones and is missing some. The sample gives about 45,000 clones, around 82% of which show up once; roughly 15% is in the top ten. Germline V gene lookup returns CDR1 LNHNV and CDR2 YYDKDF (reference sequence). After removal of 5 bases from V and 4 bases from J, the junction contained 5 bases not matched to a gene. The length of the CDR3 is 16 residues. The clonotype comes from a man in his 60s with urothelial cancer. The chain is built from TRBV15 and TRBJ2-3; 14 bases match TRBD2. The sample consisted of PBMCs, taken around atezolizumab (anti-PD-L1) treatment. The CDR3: CATSSMTSGGADTQYF. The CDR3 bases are TGTGCCACCAGCTCAATGACTAGCGGGGGGGCAGATACGCAGTATTTT. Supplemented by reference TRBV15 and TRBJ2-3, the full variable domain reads DAMVIQNPRYQVTQFGKPVTLSCSQTLNHNVMYWYQQKSSQAPKLLFHYYDKDFNNEADTPDNFQSRRPNTSFCFLDIRSPGLGDTAMYLCATSSMTSGGADTQYFGPGTRLTVL.